This is a list of T cell receptor beta chains from one sample in a study of beta chain features in type 1 diabetes. Profiling relied on immunoSEQ multiplex PCR, and the TCRdb table lists in-frame clones only, not all of them. The sample has 860,000 or so clones; under 20% are singletons. The sequenced material came from naive CD4+ T cells from blood. The receptors were gathered from a young woman in good health. The CDR3 runs from the conserved cysteine through the conserved F or W. Each record gives: V gene, J gene, CDR3 protein.

V: TRBV7-3; J: TRBJ2-1; CDR3: CASSLLSLGSGDEQFF
V: TRBV4-3; J: TRBJ2-6; CDR3: CASSRTGGGGANVLTF
V: TRBV11-2; J: TRBJ2-3; CDR3: CASSLDADTQYF
V: TRBV20-1; J: TRBJ2-1; CDR3: CSARLAGKQFF
V: TRBV5-8; J: TRBJ2-2; CDR3: CASSLVGRNTGELFF
V: TRBV28; J: TRBJ2-3; CDR3: CASLSLAGATDTQYF
V: TRBV7-9; J: TRBJ1-5; CDR3: CASSLGQGYNQPQHF
V: TRBV20-1; J: TRBJ2-5; CDR3: CSASSRRTQYF
V: TRBV9; J: TRBJ2-3; CDR3: CASSGRYGTVSTDTQYF
V: TRBV10-3; J: TRBJ2-7; CDR3: CAINGRGSEYEQYF
V: TRBV7-8; J: TRBJ2-7; CDR3: CASSLFRVTSSYEQYF
V: TRBV7-9; J: TRBJ1-1; CDR3: CATQRLNTEAFF
V: TRBV6-5; J: TRBJ1-2; CDR3: CASSYSSAGYGYTF
V: TRBV10-3; J: TRBJ1-5; CDR3: CAISESGGHSNQPQHF
V: TRBV5-1; J: TRBJ1-1; CDR3: CASSHRRGTDTEAFF
V: TRBV12-5; J: TRBJ2-1; CDR3: CASGSSGGDNEQFF
V: TRBV7-3; J: TRBJ1-1; CDR3: CASGRGTGEAFF
V: TRBV7-9; J: TRBJ2-2; CDR3: CASQKQGNTGELFF
V: TRBV4-2; J: TRBJ2-1; CDR3: CASSQADHGGLVRQQFF
V: TRBV28; J: TRBJ2-1; CDR3: CASSSSGSGYNEQFF
V: TRBV7-2; J: TRBJ2-7; CDR3: CASSLEGVSSYEQYF
V: TRBV18; J: TRBJ1-2; CDR3: CASSPGTSTGYGYTF
V: TRBV14; J: TRBJ2-1; CDR3: CASSQLQGGNYNEQFF
V: TRBV18; J: TRBJ2-7; CDR3: CASSRTGGPTYEQYF
V: TRBV28; J: TRBJ2-5; CDR3: CASSLTDRVSTTQYF
V: TRBV18; J: TRBJ1-1; CDR3: CASSPRIQGGTEAFF